Presented here are 26 T cell receptor beta chains from one specimen sequenced in a study of T cell repertoires in cytomegalovirus infection. One entry per CDR3 protein results from TCRdb running MiXCR on the reads. Of approximately 500,000 distinct CDR3 sequences detected, more than 15% appear once; the ten largest clones hold around 25%. The sequenced sample was CD8+ T cells from PBMCs. The origin of the receptors is a human donor in good health (CMV status not recorded). Some clones in this sample may be carry-over from other donors' samples.

This clonotype has only a few counts. This rearrangement joins TRBV6-2 or TRBV6-3 to TRBJ2-5; 10 bases line up with TRBD2. The V gene's germline CDR1 is MNHEY and CDR2 SVGEGT. The trim removed 6 bases at V and 4 bases at J, leaving 14 bases unmatched. This CDR3 has 17 residues. CDR3 sequence reads: CASSQIPGLAYGETQYF. In DNA, the CDR3 is TGTGCCAGCAGCCAGATCCCGGGACTAGCGTACGGAGAGACCCAGTACTTC.

This clonotype was seen at least ten times. The gene calls are TRBV6-1 and TRBJ2-2; 8 bases are shared with TRBD1. CDR1 and CDR2 (germline): MNHNS, SASEGT. The CDR3 covers 17 residues. The V gene end was trimmed by 1 base and the J gene end by 4 bases; junction bases not matched to a gene: 8. The CDR3 coding sequence is TGTGCCAGCAGTGAAGTCAGGGGGCGGGCGGGCACCGGGGAGCTGTTTTTT. It encodes CASSEVRGRAGTGELFF.

V gene TRBV28 combines with J gene TRBJ2-1; D not resolved. Trimming removed 10 bases from V and 3 bases from J, with 10 bases in between. This CDR3 region has 12 residues. Germline loops: CDR1 MDHEN, CDR2 SYDVKM. CDR3 residues: CATEINYNEQFF. CDR3 DNA: TGTGCCACGGAGATAAACTACAATGAGCAGTTCTTC.

This sequence joins TRBV4-1 and TRBJ2-3, with 12 nucleotides matching TRBD2. CDR3 length: 21 residues. The trim removed 0 bases at V and 11 bases at J, leaving 24 bases unmatched. The germline V gene has CDR1 MGHRA and CDR2 YSYEKL. The CDR3 nucleotides are TGCGCCAGCAGCCAAGATCTTCGGGCAGGGCTAGCGGGAGGGCCCTCGCAGGGGCAGTATTTT. The encoded protein is CASSQDLRAGLAGGPSQGQYF.

This clonotype appeared many times. The rearrangement uses TRBV7-9 and TRBJ2-7, with D unclear. From germline, CDR1 is SEHNR and CDR2 FQNEAQ (reference sequence). The CDR3 has 14 residues. The V and J ends lost 1 base and 5 bases respectively, with 12 bases between them. CDR3 loop: CASSLEGFQDEQYF. CDR3 sequence (DNA): TGTGCCAGCAGCTTAGAGGGTTTTCAGGACGAGCAGTACTTC.

This clonotype came up many times. The chain uses TRBV7-9 and TRBJ2-1; TRBD1 is a possible D gene (6 bases). The CDR3 loop spans 15 amino acids. V was cut by 6 bases and J by 7 bases, with 19 bases left in between. Germline lookup yields CDR1 SEHNR and CDR2 FQNEAQ (reference sequence). CDR3 sequence (DNA): TGTGCCAGCAGAGACCGAGAGGGGGTGGGAAATGAGCAGTTCTTC. It specifies CASRDREGVGNEQFF.

The V gene is TRBV27, the J gene TRBJ2-1, with 11 bases fitting TRBD2. Germline CDR1 MNHEY, CDR2 SMNVEV (reference sequence). J gave up 8 bases and V 3 bases, and 6 bases lay outside the gene matches. This CDR3 is built from 15 residues. The CDR3 region is CASSFVAGGKYEQFF. CDR3 in DNA: TGTGCCAGCAGTTTCGTAGCGGGAGGGAAATATGAGCAGTTCTTC.

The rearrangement links TRBV9 to TRBJ2-6; 7 nucleotides agree with TRBD1. V lost 4 bases, J lost 0 bases, and 13 bases stayed unmatched. Per germline, CDR1 SGDLS and CDR2 YYNGEE. The CDR3 is made up of 19 amino acids. DNA of the CDR3: TGTGCCAGCAGCTCGACCCCCGGGACAGAAACCTCTGGGGCCAACGTCCTGACTTTC. This gives the protein CASSSTPGTETSGANVLTF.

The sample holds many counts of this clonotype. The chain recombines TRBV11-2 with TRBJ2-5, with TRBD1 matching 9 bases. The CDR3 runs to 16 residues. CDR1 and CDR2 from the germline V gene are SGHAT and FQNNGV. Trimming removed 6 bases from V and 4 bases from J; junction bases left unmatched: 12. The CDR3 is CASRPPGQGGLETQYF. CDR3 nucleotide sequence: TGTGCCAGCAGGCCCCCGGGACAGGGAGGCTTAGAGACCCAGTACTTC.

This clonotype was counted only a few times. V usage is TRBV6-2 or TRBV6-3 and J usage is TRBJ1-1, with D maybe TRBD1 (5 bases). CDR3 length equals 17 residues. Per the germline V gene, CDR1 is MNHEY and CDR2 is SVGEGT. V lost 2 bases, J lost 5 bases, and 21 bases lay in between. CDR3 in amino acids: CASSYLLLGQGRTEAFF. The DNA of the CDR3 is TGTGCCAGCAGTTACCTTCTCCTGGGGCAAGGTAGAACTGAAGCTTTCTTT.

Points on this clonotype: One base away lies a much larger clone, so this may be a sequencing read error. The rearrangement uses TRBV28 and TRBJ1-5; D unresolved. Germline lookup yields CDR1 MDHEN and CDR2 SYDVKM. Trimming shortened V by 5 bases and J by 7 bases, and 18 bases separated the two germline ends. The CDR3 length is 15 residues. The CDR3 sequence is CASSPTPVQRQPQHF. DNA of the CDR3: TGTGCCAGCAGTCCAACTCCGGTACAAAGACAGCCCCAGCATTTT.

This chain links TRBV29-1 with TRBJ1-1; D uncertain. V lost 5 bases and J 5 bases, leaving 15 bases between the germline ends. This CDR3 has 13 amino acids. Germline loops: CDR1 SQVTM, CDR2 ANQGSEA. The CDR3: CSVFEMSGTEAFF. The CDR3, as DNA: TGCAGCGTTTTCGAGATGTCCGGGACTGAAGCTTTCTTT.

This clonotype occurred many times. The chain couples TRBV11-1 to TRBJ2-1; 11 nucleotides agree with TRBD2. The CDR3 is made up of 21 amino acids. Germline V gene data show CDR1 as SGHAT and CDR2 as FQDESV (reference sequence). After removal of 5 bases from V and 4 bases from J, the junction contained 22 bases not matched to a gene. CDR3 region: CASSPPEPLLAGESFYNEQFF. Written as DNA, the CDR3 is TGTGCCAGCAGCCCCCCAGAACCCCTACTAGCGGGGGAGAGTTTTTACAATGAGCAGTTCTTC. Using reference TRBV11-1 and TRBJ2-1 for the parts outside the CDR3, the full variable domain is EAEVAQSPRYKITEKSQAVAFWCDPISGHATLYWYRQILGQGPELLVQFQDESVVDDSQLPKDRFSAERLKGVDSTLKIQPAELGDSAMYLCASSPPEPLLAGESFYNEQFFGPGTRLTVL.

Comments on this clonotype: A much larger clone differs by one base, so this may be a read error. The J gene is TRBJ1-1, the V gene TRBV6-6; 9 positions agree with TRBD1. Germline CDR1 MNHNY, CDR2 SVGAGI (reference sequence). The CDR3 consists of 15 residues. The CDR3 nucleotides are TGTGCCAGGAGTTTCTCACAGGGGGCGCGGACTGAAGCTTTCTTT. It translates to CARSFSQGARTEAFF.

This chain links TRBV20-1 with TRBJ2-7; 7 bases fit TRBD1. Looked up from germline, CDR1 is DFQATT and CDR2 is SNEGSKA (reference sequence). CDR3 length: 15 residues. The CDR3 region is CSVLDMTGTIDEQYF. The CDR3 DNA reads TGCAGCGTTCTAGATATGACAGGGACGATCGACGAGCAGTACTTC.

This clonotype has a handful of counts. Mismatch with germline at one junction end may stem from a read error. The chain couples TRBV9 to TRBJ2-1; TRBD1 matches at 8 bases. This CDR3 contains 12 residues. CDR1 is SGDLS and CDR2 is YYNGEE in the germline V gene. CDR3 protein: CASSGLQGVEVF. DNA for the CDR3: TGTGCCAGCAGCGGATTACAGGGGGTGGAGGTCTTC.

This clonotype was counted ten times or more. This chain links TRBV7-9 with TRBJ2-5; 12 bases are a match to TRBD1. Looked up from germline, CDR1 is SEHNR and CDR2 is FQNEAQ (reference sequence). CDR3 size: 16 residues. The ends lost 4 bases at V and 4 bases at J; junction bases unmatched: 7. The CDR3 region is CASSSPGQGARETQYF. Written as DNA, the CDR3 is TGTGCCAGCAGCTCCCCGGGACAGGGGGCACGAGAGACCCAGTACTTC.

This clonotype has at least ten counts. The rearrangement uses TRBV6-1 and TRBJ2-2, with a tentative D call TRBD1 (5 bases). The germline V and J ends were trimmed by 7 bases and 3 bases, with 18 bases remaining between them. The CDR3 covers 16 residues. The germline V gene encodes CDR1 MNHNS and CDR2 SASEGT. The DNA of the CDR3 is TGTGCCAGCAAATTGGGGCTAAGGGGCGACACCGGGGAGCTGTTTTTT. Translation: CASKLGLRGDTGELFF.

On this clonotype itself: Being one base from a much bigger clone, this may be a read error. The rearrangement uses TRBV28 and TRBJ2-7; 13 bases fit TRBD2. Per germline, CDR1 MDHEN and CDR2 SYDVKM. V shed 5 bases, J shed 4 bases, and the junction held 11 bases outside the gene matches. The CDR3 extends over 17 amino acids. DNA for the CDR3: TGTGCCAGCAGTCCGCTCACTAGCGGGAGGGCCGCGTACGAGCAGTACTTC. This translates into CASSPLTSGRAAYEQYF.

The genes are TRBV7-3 and TRBJ2-3; D is possibly TRBD2 (7 bases). Trimming took off 5 bases at V and 6 bases at J, with 18 bases between the two ends. The CDR3 is made up of 15 amino acids. Germline assignment: CDR1 SGHTA and CDR2 FQGTGA. The CDR3 nucleotides read TGTGCCAGCAGCCCTCTAGGGGGGGCCCCCGATACGCAGTATTTT. Translating it yields CASSPLGGAPDTQYF.

A word on this clonotype: This sequence may be a read error, since a much larger clone differs from it by one base. V and J are TRBV12-3 or TRBV12-4 and TRBJ2-7; a possible D gene is TRBD1 (6 bases). This CDR3 spans 17 amino acids. The V and J ends lost 10 bases and 6 bases respectively, with 31 bases between them. The CDR3 region is CATNPGLGTSGRSEQYF. DNA for the CDR3: TGTGCCACCAACCCCGGGTTGGGGACATCCGGTAGGTCCGAGCAGTACTTC.

J is TRBJ2-1 and V is TRBV6-1; 12 bases agree with TRBD2. CDR3 length equals 16 residues. Germline CDR1 reads MNHNS; CDR2 reads SASEGT. J gave up 3 bases and V 6 bases, and 6 bases lay outside the gene matches. This CDR3 reads CASSPSSGGDYNEQFF. The CDR3 DNA reads TGTGCCAGCAGCCCCTCTAGCGGGGGGGACTACAATGAGCAGTTCTTC.

This clonotype turned up a few times. This rearrangement joins TRBV27 to TRBJ1-1, with 7 bases lining up with TRBD1. Trimming took 1 base from V and 0 from J; bases not matched to a gene: 8. The CDR3 contains 17 residues. The germline gives CDR1 MNHEY, CDR2 SMNVEV (reference sequence). Written as DNA, the CDR3 is TGTGCCAGCAGTTTATGGAGGGGGCAGGTCGTGAACACTGAAGCTTTCTTT. Translating it yields CASSLWRGQVVNTEAFF.

The rearrangement uses TRBV13 and TRBJ2-7; D possibly uses TRBD1 or TRBD2 (7 bases each). V gave up 5 bases and J gave up 3 bases, with 20 bases separating them. Per germline, CDR1 PRHDT and CDR2 FYEKMQ (reference sequence). The CDR3 totals 16 residues. The DNA of the CDR3 is TGTGCCAGCAGCCCTCGACAGGGAGGGGCCGGCTACGAGCAGTACTTC. The encoded protein is CASSPRQGGAGYEQYF.

The chain combines TRBV6-5 with TRBJ1-1, with a tentative D call TRBD1 (5 bases). The length of the CDR3 is 15 residues. Trimming took 2 bases from V and 0 from J, leaving 10 bases between them. Germline V lookup: CDR1 MNHEY, CDR2 SVGAGI. The CDR3 loop reads CASSYRTTLNTEAFF. Here the CDR3 DNA reads TGTGCCAGCAGTTACCGGACAACGTTGAACACTGAAGCTTTCTTT.

In its sample, this clonotype was seen a few times. This chain uses TRBV15 with TRBJ2-2; perhaps TRBD1 as D (5 bases). The CDR3 covers 15 residues. CDR1 LNHNV and CDR2 YYDKDF come from the germline V gene (reference sequence). The V end was cut by 2 bases, the J end by 6 bases, with 13 bases between. The DNA of the CDR3 is TGTGCCACCAGCAGAAGGGGTCAAGGACCCGGGGAGCTGTTTTTT. Protein sequence: CATSRRGQGPGELFF.